This T cell receptor beta chain was sequenced in a study of T cell repertoires in cytomegalovirus infection. MiXCR, applied by TCRdb to the reads, yields one record per CDR3 protein. The sample holds around 240,000 distinct CDR3 sequences; over 20% are singletons and the top ten take about 20%. Trimming removed 5 bases from V and 0 bases from J, with 8 bases in between. The CDR3 sequence is 14 residues long. Germline V lookup: CDR1 LNHDA, CDR2 SQIVND (reference sequence). The sample consisted of CD8+ T cells from PBMCs. The chain carries TRBV19 and TRBJ2-4; possibly TRBD1 or TRBD2 for D (5 bases each). This TCR came from a human donor in good health (CMV status not recorded). Some clones in this sample may be carry-over from other donors' samples. The CDR3: CASSFGAAKNIQYF. CDR3 DNA: TGTGCCAGTAGTTTCGGGGCAGCCAAAAACATTCAGTACTTC.